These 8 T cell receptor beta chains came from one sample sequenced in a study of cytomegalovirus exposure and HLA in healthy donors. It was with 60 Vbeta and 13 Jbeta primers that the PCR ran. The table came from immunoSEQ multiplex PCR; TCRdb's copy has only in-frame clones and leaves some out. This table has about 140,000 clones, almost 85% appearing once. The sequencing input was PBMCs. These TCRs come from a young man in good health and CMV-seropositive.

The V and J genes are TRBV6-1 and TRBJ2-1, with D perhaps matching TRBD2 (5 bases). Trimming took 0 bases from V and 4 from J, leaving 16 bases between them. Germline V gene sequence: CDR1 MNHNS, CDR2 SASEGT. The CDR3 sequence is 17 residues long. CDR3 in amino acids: CASSEAGEGPIYNEQFF. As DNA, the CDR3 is TGTGCCAGCAGTGAAGCGGGAGAAGGGCCAATTTACAATGAGCAGTTCTTC.

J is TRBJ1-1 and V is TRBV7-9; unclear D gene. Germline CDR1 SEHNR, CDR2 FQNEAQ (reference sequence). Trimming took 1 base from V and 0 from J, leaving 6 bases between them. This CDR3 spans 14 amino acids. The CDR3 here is CASSLVGMNTEAFF. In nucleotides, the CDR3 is TGTGCCAGCAGCTTAGTGGGCATGAACACTGAAGCTTTCTTT. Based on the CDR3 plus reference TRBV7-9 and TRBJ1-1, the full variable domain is DTGVSQNPRHKITKRGQNVTFRCDPISEHNRLYWYRQTLGQGPEFLTYFQNEAQLEKSRLLSDRFSAERPKGSFSTLEIQRTEQGDSAMYLCASSLVGMNTEAFFGQGTRLTVV.

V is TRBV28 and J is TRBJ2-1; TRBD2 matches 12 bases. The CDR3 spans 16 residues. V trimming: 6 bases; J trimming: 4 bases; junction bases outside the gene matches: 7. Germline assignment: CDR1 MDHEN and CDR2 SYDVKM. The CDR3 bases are TGTGCCAGCAGCCCTAGCGGGAGGGCCGCGTACAATGAGCAGTTCTTC. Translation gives CASSPSGRAAYNEQFF. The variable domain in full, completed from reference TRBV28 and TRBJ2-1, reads DVKVTQSSRYLVKRTGEKVFLECVQDMDHENMFWYRQDPGLGLRLIYFSYDVKMKEKGDIPEGYSVSREKKERFSLILESASTNQTSMYLCASSPSGRAAYNEQFFGPGTRLTVL.

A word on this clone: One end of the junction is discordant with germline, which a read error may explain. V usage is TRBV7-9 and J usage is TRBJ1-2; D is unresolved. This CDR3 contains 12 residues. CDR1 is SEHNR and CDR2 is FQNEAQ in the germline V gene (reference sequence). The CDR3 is CSSSERQDGYTF. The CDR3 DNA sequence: TGTTCCAGCAGCGAACGGCAGGATGGCTACACCTTC.

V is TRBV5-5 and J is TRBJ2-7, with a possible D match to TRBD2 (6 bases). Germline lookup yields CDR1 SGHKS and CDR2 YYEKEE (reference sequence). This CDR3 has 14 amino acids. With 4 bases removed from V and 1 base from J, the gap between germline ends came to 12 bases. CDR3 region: CASSLTTRSYEQYF. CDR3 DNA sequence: TGTGCCAGCAGCCTTACGACTAGATCCTACGAGCAGTACTTC.

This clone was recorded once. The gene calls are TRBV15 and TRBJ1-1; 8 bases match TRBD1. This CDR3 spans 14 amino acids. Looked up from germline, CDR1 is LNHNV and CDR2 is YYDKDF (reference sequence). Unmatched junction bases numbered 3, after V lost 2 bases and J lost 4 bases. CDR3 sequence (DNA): TGTGCCACCAGCAGACCTGACAGGGGCACTGAAGCTTTCTTT. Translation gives CATSRPDRGTEAFF.

The CDR3 loop is CASSLEGSGNTIYF. Here the CDR3 DNA reads TGTGCCAGCAGCCTGGAGGGCTCTGGAAACACCATATATTTT. The gene calls are TRBV7-9 and TRBJ1-3; D gene uncertain. The germline V gene encodes CDR1 SEHNR and CDR2 FQNEAQ (reference sequence). The CDR3 has 14 amino acids. V gave up 5 bases and J gave up 0 bases, with 8 bases separating them.

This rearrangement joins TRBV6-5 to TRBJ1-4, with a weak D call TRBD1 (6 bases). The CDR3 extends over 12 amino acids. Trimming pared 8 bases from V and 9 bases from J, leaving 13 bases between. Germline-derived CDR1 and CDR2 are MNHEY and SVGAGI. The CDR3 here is CASSPGQQKLFF. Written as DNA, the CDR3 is TGTGCCAGCTCGCCCGGACAGCAAAAACTGTTTTTT.